Listed below are T cell receptor beta chains from one sample, sequenced in a study of regulatory T cells in long-lasting Graves disease. In TCRdb, the multiplex PCR reads were re-called with MiXCR into one record per CDR3 protein. The table records under 450,000 distinct CDR3 sequences, around 15% of them present only once. The same data also contributed to another study, on T cells in Graves' hyperthyroidism and ophthalmopathy.

The input for sequencing was peripheral blood mononuclear cells (PBMCs), taken at new diagnosis, from a patient treated with antithyroid drugs. The source of these receptors is a young woman with Graves disease. Each CDR3 is given with its conserved first and last residue. The D gene is left open where the match is weak. Part of the rows lack a size; the others show once, few, many or a class for expanded clones.

>many|12|TRBV3-1|.|TRBJ1-2
TGTGCCAGCAGCTCGACAGGCTATGGCTACACCTTC
CASSSTGYGYTF
>.|14|TRBV9|.|TRBJ2-7
TGTGCCAGCAGCGCAACTGGACAGTCCTACGAGCAGTACTTC
CASSATGQSYEQYF
>many|14|TRBV12-3/TRBV12-4|.|TRBJ1-1
TGTGCCAGCAGTTTGACAGGAGCGAACACTGAAGCTTTCTTT
CASSLTGANTEAFF
>many|15|TRBV5-1|TRBD1|TRBJ2-7
TGCGCCAGCAGCTTGGTCGGGACAGGGGCCTACGAGCAGTACTTC
CASSLVGTGAYEQYF
>many|13|TRBV7-3|.|TRBJ2-5
TGTGCCAGCAGCTTCGGTTTACAAGAGACCCAGTACTTC
CASSFGLQETQYF
>many|14|TRBV10-3|.|TRBJ1-1
TGTGCCATCAGTGAAGGACCGCCGAACACTGAAGCTTTCTTT
CAISEGPPNTEAFF
>many|15|TRBV6-1|.|TRBJ2-3
TGTGCCAGCAGTGAAGCGCTTCGGGGCACAGATACGCAGTATTTT
CASSEALRGTDTQYF
>many|14|TRBV11-2|TRBD1|TRBJ1-1
TGTGCCAGCAGCTTAGGAAGGGGGCTCACTGAAGCTTTCTTT
CASSLGRGLTEAFF
>.|13|TRBV20-1|.|TRBJ1-1
TGCAGTGCCATCGGGAGGATGGGAACTGAAGCTTTCTTT
CSAIGRMGTEAFF
>many|15|TRBV28|TRBD1|TRBJ2-1
TGTGCCAGCAGTCCGGGGACAGGGGCACACAATGAGCAGTTCTTC
CASSPGTGAHNEQFF
>many|15|TRBV10-1|TRBD1|TRBJ2-7
TGCGCCAGCAGTACCGGGACAGGGGTAACCTACGAGCAGTACTTC
CASSTGTGVTYEQYF
>.|13|TRBV29-1|TRBD1|TRBJ1-4
TGCAGCGCCGGACAGGGTAGGAATGAAAAACTGTTTTTT
CSAGQGRNEKLFF
>many|16|TRBV11-2|TRBD1|TRBJ2-5
TGTGCCAGCAGCTCGGGACAGGGGTCTTTAGCGGAGACCCAGTACTTC
CASSSGQGSLAETQYF
>many|20|TRBV27|TRBD2|TRBJ2-1
TGTGCCAGCAGTTTACAACTTGCCGGGACTAGCGGGAGGGTATACAATGAGCAGTTCTTC
CASSLQLAGTSGRVYNEQFF
>.|15|TRBV6-2/TRBV6-3|.|TRBJ2-7
TGTGCCAGCAGTTATTCGACGGATAACCACTACGAGCAGTACTTC
CASSYSTDNHYEQYF